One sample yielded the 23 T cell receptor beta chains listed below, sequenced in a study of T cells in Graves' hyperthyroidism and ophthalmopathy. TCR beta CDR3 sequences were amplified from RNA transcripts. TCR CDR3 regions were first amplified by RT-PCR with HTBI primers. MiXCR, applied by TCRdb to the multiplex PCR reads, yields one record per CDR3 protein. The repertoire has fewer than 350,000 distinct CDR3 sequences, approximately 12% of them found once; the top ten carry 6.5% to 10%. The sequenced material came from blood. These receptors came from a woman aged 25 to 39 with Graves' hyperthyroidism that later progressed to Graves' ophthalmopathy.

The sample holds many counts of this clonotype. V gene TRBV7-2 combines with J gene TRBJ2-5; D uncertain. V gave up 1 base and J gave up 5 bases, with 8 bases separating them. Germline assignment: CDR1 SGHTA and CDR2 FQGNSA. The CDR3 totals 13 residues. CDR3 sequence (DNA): TGTGCCAGCAGCTTAGTGGCGTTGGAGACCCAGTACTTC. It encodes CASSLVALETQYF.

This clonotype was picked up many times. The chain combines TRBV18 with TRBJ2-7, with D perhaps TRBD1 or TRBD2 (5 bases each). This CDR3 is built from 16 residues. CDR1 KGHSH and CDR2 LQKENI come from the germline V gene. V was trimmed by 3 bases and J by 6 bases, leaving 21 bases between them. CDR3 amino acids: CASSPPVLRETGEQYF. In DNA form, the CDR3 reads TGTGCCAGCTCACCTCCGGTCCTCAGGGAGACGGGCGAGCAGTACTTC.

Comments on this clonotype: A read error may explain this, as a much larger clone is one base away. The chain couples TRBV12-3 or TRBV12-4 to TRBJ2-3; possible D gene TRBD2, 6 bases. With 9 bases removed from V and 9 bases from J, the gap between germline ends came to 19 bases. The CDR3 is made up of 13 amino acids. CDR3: CARSPGRRGTQYF. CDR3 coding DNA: TGTGCCAGGAGTCCAGGCCGTCGGGGGACGCAGTATTTT.

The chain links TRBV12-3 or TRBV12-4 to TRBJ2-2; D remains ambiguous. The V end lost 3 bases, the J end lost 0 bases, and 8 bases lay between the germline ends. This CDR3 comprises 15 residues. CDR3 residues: CASSFTDANTGELFF. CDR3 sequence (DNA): TGTGCCAGCAGTTTTACGGACGCGAACACCGGGGAGCTGTTTTTT.

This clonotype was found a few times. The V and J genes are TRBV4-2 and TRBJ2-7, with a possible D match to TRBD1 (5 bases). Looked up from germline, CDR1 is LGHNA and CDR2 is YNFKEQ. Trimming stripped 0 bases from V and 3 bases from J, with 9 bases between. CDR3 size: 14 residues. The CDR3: CASSQEKGNYEQYF. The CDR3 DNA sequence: TGTGCCAGCAGCCAAGAAAAGGGGAACTACGAGCAGTACTTC.

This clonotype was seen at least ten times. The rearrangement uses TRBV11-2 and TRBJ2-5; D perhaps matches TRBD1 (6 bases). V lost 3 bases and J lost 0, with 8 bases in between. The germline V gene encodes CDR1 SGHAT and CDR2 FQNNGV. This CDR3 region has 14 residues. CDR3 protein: CASSFRDNQETQYF. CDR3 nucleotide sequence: TGTGCCAGCAGCTTCCGGGACAACCAAGAGACCCAGTACTTC.

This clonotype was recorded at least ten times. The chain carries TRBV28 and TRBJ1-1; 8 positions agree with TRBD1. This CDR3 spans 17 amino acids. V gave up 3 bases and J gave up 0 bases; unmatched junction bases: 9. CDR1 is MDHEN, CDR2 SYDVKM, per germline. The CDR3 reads CASSLVYQGALNTEAFF. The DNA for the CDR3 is TGTGCCAGCAGTTTGGTATACCAGGGGGCTCTGAACACTGAAGCTTTCTTT.

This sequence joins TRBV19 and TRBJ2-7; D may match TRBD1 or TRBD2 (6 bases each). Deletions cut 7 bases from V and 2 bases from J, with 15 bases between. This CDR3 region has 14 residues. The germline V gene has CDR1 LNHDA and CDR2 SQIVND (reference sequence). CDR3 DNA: TGTGCCAGTAAGTCCGGGGGCCATACCTACGAGCAGTACTTC. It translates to CASKSGGHTYEQYF. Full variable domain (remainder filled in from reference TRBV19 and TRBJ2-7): DGGITQSPKYLFRKEGQNVTLSCEQNLNHDAMYWYRQDPGQGLRLIYYSQIVNDFQKGDIAEGYSVSREKKESFPLTVTSAQKNPTAFYLCASKSGGHTYEQYFGPGTRLTVT.

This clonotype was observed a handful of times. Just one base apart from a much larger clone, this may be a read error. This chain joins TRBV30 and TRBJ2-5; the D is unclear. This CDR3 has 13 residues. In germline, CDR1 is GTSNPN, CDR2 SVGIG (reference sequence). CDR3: CAWKPIEKEAQYF. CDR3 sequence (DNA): TGTGCCTGGAAACCGATTGAGAAAGAGGCCCAGTACTTC.

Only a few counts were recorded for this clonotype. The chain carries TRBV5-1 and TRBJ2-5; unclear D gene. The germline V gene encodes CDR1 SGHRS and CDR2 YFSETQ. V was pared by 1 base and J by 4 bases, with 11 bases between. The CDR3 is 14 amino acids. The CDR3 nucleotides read TGCGCCAGCAGCTTGTTTAGCTACCCAGAGACCCAGTACTTC. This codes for CASSLFSYPETQYF.

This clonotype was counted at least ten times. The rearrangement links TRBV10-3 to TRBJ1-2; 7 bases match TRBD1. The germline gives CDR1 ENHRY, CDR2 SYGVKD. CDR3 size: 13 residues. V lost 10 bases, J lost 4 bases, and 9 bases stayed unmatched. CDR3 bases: TGTGCCACCCTTGCCGGGACAGCCTATGGCTACACCTTC. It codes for CATLAGTAYGYTF.

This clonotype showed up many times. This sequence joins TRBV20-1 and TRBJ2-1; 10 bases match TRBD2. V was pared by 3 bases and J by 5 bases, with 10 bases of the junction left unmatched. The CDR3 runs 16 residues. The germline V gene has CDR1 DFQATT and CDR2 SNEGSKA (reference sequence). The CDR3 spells CSASPLLAGDHNEQFF. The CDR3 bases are TGCAGTGCTAGCCCACTCCTAGCGGGGGACCACAATGAGCAGTTCTTC.

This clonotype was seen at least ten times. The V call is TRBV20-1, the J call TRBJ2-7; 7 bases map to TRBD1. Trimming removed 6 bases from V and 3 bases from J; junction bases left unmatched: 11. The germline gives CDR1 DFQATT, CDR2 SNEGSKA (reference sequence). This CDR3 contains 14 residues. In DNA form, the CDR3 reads TGCAGTGCAAACCCCGGGACAGCCGTCTACGAGCAGTACTTC. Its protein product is CSANPGTAVYEQYF.

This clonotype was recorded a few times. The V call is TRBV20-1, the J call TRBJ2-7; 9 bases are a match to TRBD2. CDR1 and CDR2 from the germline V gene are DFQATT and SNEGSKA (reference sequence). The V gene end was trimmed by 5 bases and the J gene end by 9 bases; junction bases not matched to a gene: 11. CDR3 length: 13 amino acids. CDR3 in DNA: TGCAGTGCTCCCCCGGCGGGAGGGCCGGTGCAGTACTTC. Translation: CSAPPAGGPVQYF.

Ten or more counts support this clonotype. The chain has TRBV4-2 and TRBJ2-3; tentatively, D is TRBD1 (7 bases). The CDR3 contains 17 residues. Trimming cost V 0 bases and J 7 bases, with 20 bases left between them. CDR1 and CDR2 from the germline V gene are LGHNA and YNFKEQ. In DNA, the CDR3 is TGTGCCAGCAGCCAAGATCGCGGAGGGGGACAGTCGTATACGCAGTATTTT. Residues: CASSQDRGGGQSYTQYF.

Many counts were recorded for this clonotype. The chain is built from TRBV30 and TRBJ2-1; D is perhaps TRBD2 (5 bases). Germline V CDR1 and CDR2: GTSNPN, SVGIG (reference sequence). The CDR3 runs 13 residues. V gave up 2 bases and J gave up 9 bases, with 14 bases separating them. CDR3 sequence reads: CAWSSSSRGEQFF. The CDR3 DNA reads TGTGCCTGGAGTAGTTCTAGCCGAGGTGAGCAGTTCTTC. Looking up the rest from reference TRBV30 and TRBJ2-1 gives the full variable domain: SQTIHQWPATLVQPVGSPLSLECTVEGTSNPNLYWYRQAAGRGLQLLFYSVGIGQISSEVPQNLSASRPQDRQFILSSKKLLLSDSGFYLCAWSSSSRGEQFFGPGTRLTVL.

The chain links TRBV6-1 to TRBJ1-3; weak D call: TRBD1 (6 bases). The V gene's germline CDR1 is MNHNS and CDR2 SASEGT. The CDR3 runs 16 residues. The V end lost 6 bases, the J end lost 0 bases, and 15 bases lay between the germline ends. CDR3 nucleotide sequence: TGTGCCAGCAGCTCAGGACAGAAGAGCTCTGGAAACACCATATATTTT. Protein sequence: CASSSGQKSSGNTIYF.

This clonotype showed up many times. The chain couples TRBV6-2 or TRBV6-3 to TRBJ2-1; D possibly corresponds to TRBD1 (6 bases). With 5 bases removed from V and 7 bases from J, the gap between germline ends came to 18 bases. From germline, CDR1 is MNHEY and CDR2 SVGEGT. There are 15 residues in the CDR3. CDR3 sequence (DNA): TGTGCCAGCAGTACGGACCTACTTAGGGGGAATGAGCAGTTCTTC. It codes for CASSTDLLRGNEQFF.

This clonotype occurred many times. This CDR3 reads CSARGMAPQLETQYF. CDR3 nucleotides: TGCAGTGCTAGAGGGATGGCCCCGCAGTTAGAGACCCAGTACTTC. The chain combines TRBV20-1 with TRBJ2-5; D is ambiguous. The V gene lost 1 base and the J gene lost 4 bases, with 16 bases spanning the gap. Germline assignment: CDR1 DFQATT and CDR2 SNEGSKA (reference sequence). The CDR3 contains 15 residues.

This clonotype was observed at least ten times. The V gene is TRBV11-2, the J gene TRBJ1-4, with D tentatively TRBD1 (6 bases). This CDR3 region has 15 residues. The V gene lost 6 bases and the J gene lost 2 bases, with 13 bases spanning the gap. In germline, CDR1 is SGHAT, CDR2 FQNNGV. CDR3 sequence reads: CASRQGGGTNEKLFF. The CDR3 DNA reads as TGTGCCAGCAGACAGGGTGGCGGTACTAATGAAAAACTGTTTTTT.

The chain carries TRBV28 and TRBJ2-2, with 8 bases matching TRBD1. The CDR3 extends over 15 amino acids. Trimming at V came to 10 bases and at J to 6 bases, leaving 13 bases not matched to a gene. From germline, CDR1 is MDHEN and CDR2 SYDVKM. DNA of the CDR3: TGTGCCACCCAGGGGGCGGGGAAAGGGTCCGGGGAGCTGTTTTTT. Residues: CATQGAGKGSGELFF. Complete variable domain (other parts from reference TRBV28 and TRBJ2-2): DVKVTQSSRYLVKRTGEKVFLECVQDMDHENMFWYRQDPGLGLRLIYFSYDVKMKEKGDIPEGYSVSREKKERFSLILESASTNQTSMYLCATQGAGKGSGELFFGEGSRLTVL.

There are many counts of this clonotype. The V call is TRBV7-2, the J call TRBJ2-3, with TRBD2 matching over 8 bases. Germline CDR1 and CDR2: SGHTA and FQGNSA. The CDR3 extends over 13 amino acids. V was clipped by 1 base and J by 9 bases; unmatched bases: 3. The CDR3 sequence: CASSLGVAGTQYF. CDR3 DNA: TGTGCCAGCAGCTTAGGGGTAGCGGGGACGCAGTATTTT.

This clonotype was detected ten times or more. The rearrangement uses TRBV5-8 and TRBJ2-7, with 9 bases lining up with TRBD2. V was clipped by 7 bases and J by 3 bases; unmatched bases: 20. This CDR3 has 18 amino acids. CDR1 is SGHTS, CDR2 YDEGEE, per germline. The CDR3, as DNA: TGTGCCAGCTCCCACGGGCGGGAGGGCCTCTTTCCCATCTACGAGCAGTACTTC. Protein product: CASSHGREGLFPIYEQYF.